The subject of this entry is one T cell receptor beta chain. Here immunoSEQ multiplex PCR was the method, and the copy in TCRdb shows in-frame clones only, minus some. Here the sample spans approximately 10,000 clones, about 32% being singletons. The source of the sample is a study of graft-versus-host responses after intestinal transplantation. The germline gives CDR1 MNHNY, CDR2 SVGAGI (reference sequence). V lost 2 bases to trimming and J lost 0 bases, with 5 bases between them. The CDR3 runs 13 residues. This chain links TRBV6-6 with TRBJ2-7; the D is unclear. This sample comprised alloreactive CD4+ T cells from a mixed lymphocyte reaction culture, obtained before intestinal transplant. Subset reported: CFSE-low proliferating T cells sorted from approximately six-day pre-transplant mixed lymphocyte reaction (GvH or HvG direction). The sequence was obtained from a human patient who received an intestinal transplant. CDR3 nucleotide sequence: TGTGCCAGCAGTTACAGGAGCTCCTACGAGCAGTACTTC. Protein: CASSYRSSYEQYF.